These 18 T cell receptor beta chains were sequenced from one sample in a study of radiotherapy plus CTLA-4 blockade in lung cancer. The method was immunoSEQ multiplex PCR; TCRdb's version includes in-frame clones alone and lacks a portion of them. The table has about 49,000 clones, more than 75% seen once; the top ten hold approximately 30%. The sequencing used peripheral blood, collected from a patient treated with radiotherapy plus ipilimumab. These receptors were taken from a human donor with non-small cell lung cancer whose response to radiotherapy plus ipilimumab could not be evaluated.

This chain uses TRBV7-6 with TRBJ2-1; D is ambiguous. CDR1 and CDR2 (germline): SGHVS, FNYEAQ. The CDR3 covers 15 residues. Trimming shortened V by 6 bases and J by 5 bases, and 17 bases separated the two germline ends. The CDR3 region has the DNA TGTGCCAGCAGTGAGGCACCAGTCGCCAACAATGAGCAGTTCTTC. Encoded protein: CASSEAPVANNEQFF.

The chain uses TRBV19 and TRBJ2-3; TRBD2 matches 7 bases. After removal of 3 bases from V and 2 bases from J, the junction contained 11 bases not matched to a gene. The CDR3 is 17 amino acids. Germline V gene sequence: CDR1 LNHDA, CDR2 SQIVND (reference sequence). The CDR3 sequence: CASSMGGVFPHTDTQYF. In DNA form, the CDR3 reads TGTGCCAGTAGTATGGGGGGGGTCTTCCCCCACACAGATACGCAGTATTTT.

CDR3 protein: CASSLAPQVFEEQYF. The CDR3 nucleotides read TGTGCCAGCAGCTTGGCACCCCAGGTATTTGAGGAGCAGTACTTC. The J gene is TRBJ2-7, the V gene TRBV5-6; D unclear. Trimming took 0 bases from V and 7 from J, leaving 17 bases between them. The CDR3 sequence is 15 residues long. Germline V gene data show CDR1 as SGHDT and CDR2 as YYEEEE.

The rearrangement uses TRBV4-3 and TRBJ2-7, with D maybe TRBD1 (6 bases). The CDR3 is 15 amino acids. Trimming removed 0 bases from V and 1 base from J, with 10 bases in between. In germline, CDR1 is LGHNA, CDR2 YSLEER. The DNA of the CDR3 is TGCGCCAGCAGCCAAGATAGCAGGGGATCCTACGAGCAGTACTTC. Its protein is CASSQDSRGSYEQYF.

The chain employs TRBV4-3 and TRBJ2-1; no clear D. CDR3 size: 13 residues. V was pared by 1 base and J by 3 bases, with 4 bases between. Germline lookup yields CDR1 LGHNA and CDR2 YSLEER. CDR3: CASSQGGYNEQFF. The CDR3 DNA reads TGCGCCAGCAGCCAAGGAGGCTACAATGAGCAGTTCTTC.

This rearrangement joins TRBV7-2 to TRBJ2-2; D may be TRBD2 (5 bases). CDR3 size: 15 residues. Germline V gene sequence: CDR1 SGHTA, CDR2 FQGNSA. Trimming removed 3 bases from V and 4 bases from J, with 12 bases in between. The CDR3 coding sequence is TGTGCCAGCAGCTTTTTGATTGGAGGCACCGGGGAGCTGTTTTTT. Residues: CASSFLIGGTGELFF.

The sample holds a few counts of this clone. The gene calls are TRBV30 and TRBJ1-2, with D perhaps matching TRBD1 (6 bases). The V and J ends lost 3 bases and 7 bases respectively, with 15 bases between them. Germline CDR1 reads GTSNPN; CDR2 reads SVGIG (reference sequence). The CDR3 totals 13 residues. DNA of the CDR3: TGTGCCTGGAGCGATGGACAGTTCGGTGGCTACACCTTC. It specifies CAWSDGQFGGYTF.

The chain combines TRBV7-2 with TRBJ1-5; D is possibly TRBD1 (5 bases). The V gene's germline CDR1 is SGHTA and CDR2 FQGNSA. Trimming took 5 bases from V and 0 from J, leaving 8 bases between them. The length of the CDR3 is 14 residues. In DNA, the CDR3 is TGTGCCAGCAGCCATGACAGTAGCAATCAGCCCCAGCATTTT. It specifies CASSHDSSNQPQHF.

This clone was detected a few times. This chain joins TRBV7-2 and TRBJ2-7; D possibly corresponds to TRBD1 (6 bases). Trimming left V 4 bases short and J 2 bases short, with 9 bases between. CDR1 SGHTA and CDR2 FQGNSA come from the germline V gene. CDR3 length: 13 amino acids. CDR3 region: CASSSDRTYEQYF. The DNA of the CDR3 is TGTGCCAGCAGCTCGGACAGAACCTACGAGCAGTACTTC. The full variable domain, its missing parts supplied by reference TRBV7-2 and TRBJ2-7, is GAGVSQSPSNKVTEKGKDVELRCDPISGHTALYWYRQSLGQGLEFLIYFQGNSAPDKSGLPSDRFSAERTGGSVSTLTIQRTQQEDSAVYLCASSSDRTYEQYFGPGTRLTVT.

The genes are TRBV5-5 and TRBJ2-5; 7 positions match TRBD1. The CDR3 has 13 amino acids. J was trimmed by 2 bases and V by 4 bases; bases with no gene match: 2. Germline V gives CDR1 SGHKS, CDR2 YYEKEE (reference sequence). CDR3 DNA: TGTGCCAGCAGCCCGACAGGGCAAGAGACCCAGTACTTC. Protein sequence: CASSPTGQETQYF.

A few counts support this clone. The gene calls are TRBV6-1 and TRBJ1-2; 7 bases match TRBD1. Germline assignment: CDR1 MNHNS and CDR2 SASEGT. J lost 8 bases, V lost 6 bases, and 6 bases had no gene match. CDR3 length: 12 amino acids. The CDR3 nucleotides read TGTGCCAGCAGAGACAGGGTCGGCGGCTACACCTTC. It specifies CASRDRVGGYTF.

J is TRBJ1-1 and V is TRBV4-1; TRBD1 matches 7 bases. V lost 4 bases and J lost 4; bases outside the gene matches: 9. The CDR3 is 15 residues long. Germline CDR1 is MGHRA and CDR2 is YSYEKL. Written as DNA, the CDR3 is TGCGCCAGCAGCCGAGAGGGACAGACGGGCACTGAAGCTTTCTTT. Amino acids: CASSREGQTGTEAFF.

The chain carries TRBV29-1 and TRBJ2-7; TRBD2 might be the D (6 bases). The V gene's germline CDR1 is SQVTM and CDR2 ANQGSEA. The CDR3 is 14 amino acids. Deletions cut 1 base from V and 2 bases from J, with 12 bases between. CDR3 in DNA: TGCAGCGTTGAAGCCCGCGGGGCAGCCTACGAGCAGTACTTC. Its protein product is CSVEARGAAYEQYF.

The gene calls are TRBV6-5 and TRBJ2-3; 12 nucleotides match TRBD2. J lost 4 bases, V lost 4 bases, and 6 bases had no gene match. This CDR3 spans 16 amino acids. Per germline, CDR1 MNHEY and CDR2 SVGAGI. The CDR3 region has the DNA TGTGCCAGCAGTTCACTAGCGGGAGGAGGCGCAGATACGCAGTATTTT. It specifies CASSSLAGGGADTQYF.

The chain links TRBV7-9 to TRBJ2-3; D is possibly TRBD2 (5 bases). CDR1 is SEHNR and CDR2 is FQNEAQ in the germline V gene (reference sequence). The germline V and J ends were trimmed by 6 bases and 6 bases, with 13 bases remaining between them. CDR3 size: 13 residues. The chain's CDR3 is CASRGLPRDTQYF. The DNA for the CDR3 is TGTGCCAGCAGAGGACTTCCTCGCGATACGCAGTATTTT. Variable domain in full (rest from reference TRBV7-9 and TRBJ2-3): DTGVSQNPRHKITKRGQNVTFRCDPISEHNRLYWYRQTLGQGPEFLTYFQNEAQLEKSRLLSDRFSAERPKGSFSTLEIQRTEQGDSAMYLCASRGLPRDTQYFGPGTRLTVL.

This chain links TRBV6-6 with TRBJ2-7; maybe TRBD1 (5 bases). The V end lost 7 bases, the J end lost 3 bases, and 16 bases lay between the germline ends. Germline V gene lookup returns CDR1 MNHNY and CDR2 SVGAGI (reference sequence). This CDR3 has 14 amino acids. The CDR3 is CASKFGQGNYEQYF. CDR3 in DNA: TGTGCCAGCAAGTTTGGGCAGGGAAACTACGAGCAGTACTTC.

The chain couples TRBV19 to TRBJ2-1; D perhaps matches TRBD2 (6 bases). V was pared by 7 bases and J by 2 bases, with 15 bases between. Germline lookup yields CDR1 LNHDA and CDR2 SQIVND (reference sequence). This CDR3 has 15 amino acids. The DNA of the CDR3 is TGTGCCAGTACCAAACTAGCCCTTACCTACAATGAGCAGTTCTTC. Translating it yields CASTKLALTYNEQFF.

The chain links TRBV19 to TRBJ2-1; D gene unclear. V lost 3 bases to trimming and J lost 5 bases, with 11 bases between them. The length of the CDR3 is 14 residues. Per germline, CDR1 LNHDA and CDR2 SQIVND (reference sequence). The CDR3 sequence is CASSMVDKHNEQFF. The CDR3 DNA reads TGTGCCAGTAGTATGGTAGACAAGCACAATGAGCAGTTCTTC.